Listed below are T cell receptor beta chains from one sample, sequenced in a study of T cell changes during pregnancy in multiple sclerosis. Sequencing used immunoSEQ multiplex PCR; TCRdb keeps in-frame clones, though not all of them. The sample gives more than 11,000 clones, 80% to 95% of which show up once; about 3% is in the top ten. Sample: peripheral blood, taken in the second trimester of pregnancy. The receptors were gathered from a female donor in good health, enrolled as a control in a pregnancy study. Both conserved end residues are part of each CDR3. Fields, in order: J gene, V gene, clone size, D gene, CDR3 DNA, CDR3 protein. The D gene is left open where the match is weak. A row's size may be missing; if present it is once, few, many or a size class.

J gene: TRBJ2-7
V gene: TRBV6-5
clone size: -
D gene: TRBD1
CDR3 DNA: TGTGCCAGCAGTTACTCCGGACAGGGGAATAACGAGCAGTACTTC
CDR3 protein: CASSYSGQGNNEQYF

J gene: TRBJ2-5
V gene: TRBV28
clone size: -
D gene: TRBD1
CDR3 DNA: TGTGCCAGCAGTTTGGACAGGGGGCGAGAGACCCAGTACTTC
CDR3 protein: CASSLDRGRETQYF

J gene: TRBJ2-2
V gene: TRBV6-6
clone size: -
D gene: -
CDR3 DNA: TGTGCCAGCAGTCGTGAGGGGGGGAGCACCGGGGAGCTGTTTTTT
CDR3 protein: CASSREGGSTGELFF

J gene: TRBJ2-2
V gene: TRBV2
clone size: -
D gene: TRBD2
CDR3 DNA: TGTGCCACCAAGGGGACTAGCGGGCCACTAAACACCGGGGAGCTGTTTTTT
CDR3 protein: CATKGTSGPLNTGELFF

J gene: TRBJ1-4
V gene: TRBV4-2
clone size: -
D gene: TRBD1
CDR3 DNA: TGTGCCAGCAGCCCGCCGGACAGGGATAATGAAAAACTGTTTTTT
CDR3 protein: CASSPPDRDNEKLFF

J gene: TRBJ1-1
V gene: TRBV25-1
clone size: -
D gene: -
CDR3 DNA: TGTGCCAGCACCTTAAACACTGAAGCTTTCTTT
CDR3 protein: CASTLNTEAFF

J gene: TRBJ2-7
V gene: TRBV14
clone size: -
D gene: TRBD2
CDR3 DNA: TGTGCCAGCAGTCTACTTGGGGGGGGTACCTACGAGCAGTACTTC
CDR3 protein: CASSLLGGGTYEQYF

J gene: TRBJ1-1
V gene: TRBV5-4
clone size: once
D gene: -
CDR3 DNA: TGTGCCAGCAGCTTGCGGGGGGCCGGAGGATCTGAAGCTTTCTTT
CDR3 protein: CASSLRGAGGSEAFF

J gene: TRBJ1-3
V gene: TRBV7-8
clone size: -
D gene: -
CDR3 DNA: TGTGCCAGCAGCTTGGGCCTTTCTGGCACCATATATTTT
CDR3 protein: CASSLGLSGTIYF

J gene: TRBJ1-1
V gene: TRBV19
clone size: -
D gene: -
CDR3 DNA: TGTGCCAGTAGTATGGCGGGACGCCTCACTGAAGCTTTCTTT
CDR3 protein: CASSMAGRLTEAFF

J gene: TRBJ2-1
V gene: TRBV7-8
clone size: -
D gene: -
CDR3 DNA: TGTGCCAGCAGCTTAGCGGGGGGAGCCTACAATGAGCAGTTCTTC
CDR3 protein: CASSLAGGAYNEQFF

J gene: TRBJ2-7
V gene: TRBV27
clone size: -
D gene: TRBD2
CDR3 DNA: TGTGCCAGCAGTTCCGGACTAGCGGGAGACGAGCAGTACTTC
CDR3 protein: CASSSGLAGDEQYF

J gene: TRBJ2-5
V gene: TRBV5-8
clone size: -
D gene: -
CDR3 DNA: TGTGCCAGCAGTTCCCACCGGGACTCTAAAGCGGAGACCCAGTACTTC
CDR3 protein: CASSSHRDSKAETQYF

J gene: TRBJ1-2
V gene: TRBV5-6
clone size: -
D gene: -
CDR3 DNA: TGTGCCAGCAGCTTGGGACAGCGAAACTATGGCTACACCTTC
CDR3 protein: CASSLGQRNYGYTF

J gene: TRBJ1-5
V gene: TRBV12-5
clone size: -
D gene: -
CDR3 DNA: TGTGCTAGTTCCGGCGGGAGACAGCCCCAGCATTTT
CDR3 protein: CASSGGRQPQHF

J gene: TRBJ2-1
V gene: TRBV10-3
clone size: -
D gene: -
CDR3 DNA: TGTGCCATCAGTGACCAAGGGCTAACTAGATCCCAGTACAATGAGCAGTTCTTC
CDR3 protein: CAISDQGLTRSQYNEQFF

J gene: TRBJ2-1
V gene: TRBV7-2
clone size: -
D gene: TRBD2
CDR3 DNA: TGTGCCAGCGGGATTCCGGGGGGCTACAATGAGCAGTTCTTC
CDR3 protein: CASGIPGGYNEQFF

J gene: TRBJ1-2
V gene: TRBV28
clone size: -
D gene: TRBD1
CDR3 DNA: TGTGCCAGCAGCCTAGCCATCCGGACAGGGGGCGGACCTAACTATGGCTACACCTTC
CDR3 protein: CASSLAIRTGGGPNYGYTF

J gene: TRBJ2-1
V gene: TRBV5-1
clone size: -
D gene: TRBD1
CDR3 DNA: TGCGCCAGCAGCGCAAGACAGGGTTATGAGCAGTTCTTC
CDR3 protein: CASSARQGYEQFF

J gene: TRBJ2-7
V gene: TRBV5-6
clone size: -
D gene: -
CDR3 DNA: TGTGCCAGCAGCTTGCTAGGGGCTCTCTACGAGCAGTACTTC
CDR3 protein: CASSLLGALYEQYF

J gene: TRBJ2-3
V gene: TRBV19
clone size: -
D gene: TRBD2
CDR3 DNA: TGTGCCAGCGGACCGGGACTAGGAGGGGGCACAGATACGCAGTATTTT
CDR3 protein: CASGPGLGGGTDTQYF

J gene: TRBJ2-1
V gene: TRBV5-1
clone size: -
D gene: TRBD1
CDR3 DNA: TGCGCCAGCAGCTTACAACTTAGACAGGGGAATGAGCAGTTCTTC
CDR3 protein: CASSLQLRQGNEQFF

J gene: TRBJ2-3
V gene: TRBV7-3
clone size: -
D gene: TRBD2
CDR3 DNA: TGTGCCAGCAGCATCCTAGCGGGTTCGGCGGTAGATACGCAGTATTTT
CDR3 protein: CASSILAGSAVDTQYF

J gene: TRBJ2-1
V gene: TRBV25-1
clone size: -
D gene: TRBD2
CDR3 DNA: TGTGCCAGCAGTGATACTAGCGGGGCACGGAATGAGCAGTTCTTC
CDR3 protein: CASSDTSGARNEQFF

J gene: TRBJ2-1
V gene: TRBV6-4
clone size: -
D gene: TRBD2
CDR3 DNA: TGTGCCAGCAGTGGGACTAGCGGGGGGGCCAATGAGCAGTTCTTC
CDR3 protein: CASSGTSGGANEQFF

J gene: TRBJ1-1
V gene: TRBV6-5
clone size: -
D gene: -
CDR3 DNA: TGTGCCAGCAGGACCCAGGGAAAGGTTGCCACTGAAGCTTTCTTT
CDR3 protein: CASRTQGKVATEAFF

J gene: TRBJ2-7
V gene: TRBV6-7
clone size: once
D gene: TRBD1
CDR3 DNA: TGTGCCAGCAGTTACTCCCGACAGGGGGCGCTTTGTAGGTCCTACGAGCAGTACTTC
CDR3 protein: CASSYSRQGALCRSYEQYF